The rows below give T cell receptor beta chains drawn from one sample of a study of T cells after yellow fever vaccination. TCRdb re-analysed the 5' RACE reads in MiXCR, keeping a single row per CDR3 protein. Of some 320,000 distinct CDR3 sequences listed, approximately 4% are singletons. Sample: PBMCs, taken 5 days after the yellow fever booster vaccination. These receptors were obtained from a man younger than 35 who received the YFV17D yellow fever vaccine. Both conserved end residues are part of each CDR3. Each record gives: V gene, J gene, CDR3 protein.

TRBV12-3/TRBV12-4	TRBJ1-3	CASSPGGSAGNTIYF
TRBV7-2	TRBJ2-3	CASSAIGFRGTDTQYF
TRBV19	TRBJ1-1	CASSIVSNTEAFF
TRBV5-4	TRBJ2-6	CASSPGHANVLTF
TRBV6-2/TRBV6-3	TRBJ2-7	CASRPGTYLRNGQYF
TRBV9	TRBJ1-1	CASSGGMNTEAFF
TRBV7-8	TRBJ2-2	CASSSDTGELFF
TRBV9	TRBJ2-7	CASSVGGTGSYEQYF
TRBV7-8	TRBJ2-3	CASSPPSRGPLTDTQYF
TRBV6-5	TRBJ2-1	CASSRDFYNEQFF
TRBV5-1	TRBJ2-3	CAFRDQDTDTQYF
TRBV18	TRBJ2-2	CASSKVTPPGELFF
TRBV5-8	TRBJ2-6	CASSFGGAGANVLTF
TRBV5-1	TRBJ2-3	CASSPRTGGASDTQYF
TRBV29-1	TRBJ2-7	CSVEGLYEQYF
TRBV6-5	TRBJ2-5	CASSSSGGADETQYF
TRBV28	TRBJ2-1	CASSLRGRGLPVNEQFF
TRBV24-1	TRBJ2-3	CATSDNQQGTWDTQYF
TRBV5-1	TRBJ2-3	CASSPGQDRGADTQYF
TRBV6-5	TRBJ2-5	CASSSPPGEETQYF
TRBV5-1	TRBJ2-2	CASSLRIGNTGELFF
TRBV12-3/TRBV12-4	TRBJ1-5	CASSLSEDQPQHF
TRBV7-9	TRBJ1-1	CASSLLGWDTEAFF
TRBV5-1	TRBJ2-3	CASSFRLATSTDTQYF
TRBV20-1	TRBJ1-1	CSALGGNTEAFF
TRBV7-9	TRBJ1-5	CASSLGFDGNQPQHF
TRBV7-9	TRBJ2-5	CASSLQGMETQYF
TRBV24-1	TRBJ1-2	CATSDWASTGYGYTF
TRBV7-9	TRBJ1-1	CASSLYLDRANTEAFF
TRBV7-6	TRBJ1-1	CASSLARGATGNTEAFF
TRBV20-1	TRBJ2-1	CSARKGSSYNEQFF
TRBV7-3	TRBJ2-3	CASSKLAGTDTQYF
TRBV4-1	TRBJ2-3	CASSHPARGGPGDTQYF
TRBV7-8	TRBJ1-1	CASSFRGPNTEAFF
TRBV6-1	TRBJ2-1	CASSPDRTYNEQFF
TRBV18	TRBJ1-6	CASSPPSRPGGSPLHF
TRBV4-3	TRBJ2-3	CASSQAGTLDTQYF
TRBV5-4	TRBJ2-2	CASSQGQGVPGELFF
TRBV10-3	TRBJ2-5	CAISVGDKKAETQYF
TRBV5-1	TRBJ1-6	CASREVYNSPLHF
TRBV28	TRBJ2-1	CASLPSGVYNEQFF
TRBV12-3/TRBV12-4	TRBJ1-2	CASRGDGRPYGYTF
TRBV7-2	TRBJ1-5	CASSLDGSGQPQHF
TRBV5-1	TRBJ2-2	CASSLGRSAGELFF
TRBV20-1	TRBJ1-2	CSARGRTGGGYTF
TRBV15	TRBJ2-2	CATSRSRTGELFF
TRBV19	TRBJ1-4	CASSAGTREKLFF
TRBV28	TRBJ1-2	CASSPRSVIDYGYTF
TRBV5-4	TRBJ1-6	CAVGTGAGTGDNSPLHF
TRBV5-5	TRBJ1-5	CASSLDRANQPQHF
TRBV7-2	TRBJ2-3	CASSLLLSDTQYF
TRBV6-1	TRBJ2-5	CASSELGLAGYQETQYF